The next 23 T cell receptor beta chains were all read from a single sample in a study of T cells expressing NK-cell markers (dated by TCRdb to the early 2020s). The method behind the library was 5' RACE. Sequenced on an Illumina HiSeq 2000. Each entry corresponds to one CDR3 protein sequence from reads that TCRdb reprocessed, and DNA is not given. This sample's table lists some 120,000 distinct CDR3 sequences. The ten largest clones add up to around 20% of the sample. Input material: blood T cells: a sorted CD56 or NKG2C T cell subset, CD4+ or CD8+ T cells, or bulk PBMC T cells (not recorded which). The source is a woman between 18 and 69 years old in good health.

CDR3 sequence: CASSFMLAGYNEQYF. The chain employs TRBV7-2 and TRBJ2-7; TCRdb's D call, TRBD2, is unchecked because there is no DNA. The CDR3 is made up of 15 amino acids. CDR1 and CDR2 (germline): SGHTA, FQGNSA.

The chain combines TRBV9 with TRBJ2-1. Per germline, CDR1 SGDLS and CDR2 YYNGEE. This CDR3 region has 15 residues. Here the CDR3 reads CASSPRGSSYNEQFF.

The chain recombines TRBV4-3 with TRBJ2-3. This CDR3 has 13 amino acids. Germline V lookup: CDR1 LGHNA, CDR2 YSLEER. CDR3 amino acids: CASSQERSDTQYF.

The chain uses TRBV19 and TRBJ2-2; TCRdb calls TRBD1, which cannot be checked without DNA. The germline V gene encodes CDR1 LNHDA and CDR2 SQIVND (reference sequence). CDR3 length equals 15 residues. CDR3 sequence reads: CASSIGDRGFAELFF.

This chain uses TRBV27 with TRBJ2-5; the D call of TRBD1 rests on TCRdb alone, since no DNA is present to check it. This CDR3 is 11 amino acids long. Germline loops: CDR1 MNHEY, CDR2 SMNVEV (reference sequence). CDR3 in amino acids: CASSSGGTQYF.

The chain has TRBV7-9 and TRBJ1-5; TCRdb gives TRBD1 as the D gene, but with no DNA this cannot be confirmed. Germline lookup yields CDR1 SEHNR and CDR2 FQNEAQ (reference sequence). The CDR3 extends over 16 amino acids. The CDR3 protein is CASSSTEQGGNQPQHF.

The gene calls are TRBV4-1 and TRBJ1-6. The length of the CDR3 is 18 residues. Germline V CDR1 and CDR2: MGHRA, YSYEKL. CDR3 loop: CASSQGLSGISYNSPLHF.

The gene calls are TRBV4-3 and TRBJ2-5; TCRdb calls TRBD1, which cannot be checked without DNA. Germline V gene sequence: CDR1 LGHNA, CDR2 YSLEER. The CDR3 contains 14 residues. The CDR3 protein is CASSQVNRGETQYF.

The chain is built from TRBV6-5 and TRBJ2-2. Looked up from germline, CDR1 is MNHEY and CDR2 is SVGAGI. The CDR3 consists of 14 residues. The CDR3 region is CASSYSPETGELFF.

This chain connects TRBV25-1 to TRBJ2-1; TCRdb selects TRBD2, and the lack of DNA leaves this call unchecked. Germline V gives CDR1 MGHDK, CDR2 SYGVNS. The CDR3 contains 15 residues. CDR3 in amino acids: CASSERGGVYNEQFF.

The J gene is TRBJ1-1, the V gene TRBV12-3 or TRBV12-4; TCRdb returns TRBD1, unconfirmable since there is no DNA. This CDR3 region has 13 residues. The CDR3 here is CASSWDRATEAFF.

The chain couples TRBV6-2 or TRBV6-3 to TRBJ2-7; absent DNA, TCRdb's TRBD1 call cannot be checked. From germline, CDR1 is MNHEY and CDR2 SVGEGT. The CDR3 runs to 14 residues. The CDR3 sequence is CASNLQGVAYEQYF.

V is TRBV6-2 or TRBV6-3 and J is TRBJ2-7; the TCRdb call, TRBD1, lacks DNA for checking. CDR3 length equals 15 residues. Germline V CDR1 and CDR2: MNHEY, SVGEGT. This CDR3 is CASSYSTTGSYEQYF.

V usage is TRBV12-3 or TRBV12-4 and J usage is TRBJ1-5. CDR3 length: 12 residues. The CDR3 protein is CASSLAGQPQHF.

This rearrangement joins TRBV14 to TRBJ2-7; the TCRdb D gene call, TRBD1, has no DNA to confirm it. The CDR3 runs to 14 residues. Germline V gene data show CDR1 as SGHDN and CDR2 as FVKESK. CDR3 sequence: CASSQQGLNYEQYF.

The chain combines TRBV20-1 with TRBJ2-5; TCRdb's D call, TRBD2, is unchecked because there is no DNA. The CDR3 totals 15 residues. Per the germline V gene, CDR1 is DFQATT and CDR2 is SNEGSKA (reference sequence). CDR3 residues: CSARVGLAGEETQYF.

The V call is TRBV15, the J call TRBJ1-2; TCRdb's assignment of TRBD1 cannot be checked, as there is no DNA. This CDR3 comprises 16 residues. Germline V gives CDR1 LNHNV, CDR2 YYDKDF (reference sequence). CDR3 in amino acids: CATSMKGKELFYGYTF.

CDR3 in amino acids: CASSYSTDTQYF. The rearrangement joins TRBV14 to TRBJ2-3. The CDR3 spans 12 residues. Germline V gives CDR1 SGHDN, CDR2 FVKESK. Combining the CDR3 with reference TRBV14 and TRBJ2-3 gives the whole variable domain EAGVTQFPSHSVIEKGQTVTLRCDPISGHDNLYWYRRVMGKEIKFLLHFVKESKQDESGMPNNRFLAERTGGTYSTLKVQPAELEDSGVYFCASSYSTDTQYFGPGTRLTVL.

J is TRBJ2-3 and V is TRBV25-1; TCRdb's D call, TRBD2, is unchecked because there is no DNA. The CDR3 covers 17 residues. Germline lookup yields CDR1 MGHDK and CDR2 SYGVNS. The CDR3: CASSESVGVLVADTQYF.

V and J are TRBV27 and TRBJ2-3; as DNA is missing, the TRBD2 call by TCRdb cannot be tested. This CDR3 spans 18 amino acids. CDR1 is MNHEY and CDR2 is SMNVEV in the germline V gene (reference sequence). CDR3 sequence: CASGLSHLLAASTDTQYF.

The gene calls are TRBV5-1 and TRBJ2-2; TCRdb's D call, TRBD2, is unchecked because there is no DNA. The CDR3 contains 14 residues. CDR1 is SGHRS, CDR2 YFSETQ, per germline. The CDR3 spells CASSVMASGGELFF.

This chain uses TRBV12-3 or TRBV12-4 with TRBJ1-5; TCRdb lists TRBD1, though no DNA is available to test this call. This CDR3 spans 16 amino acids. CDR3 in amino acids: CASSPGHLYSNQPQHF.

V is TRBV9 and J is TRBJ2-7; the TRBD1 assignment by TCRdb is unverifiable without DNA. The CDR3 is made up of 15 amino acids. CDR1 is SGDLS, CDR2 YYNGEE, per germline. This chain's CDR3 is CASSVMTGGLNEQYF. Using reference TRBV9 and TRBJ2-7 for the parts outside the CDR3, the full variable domain is DSGVTQTPKHLITATGQRVTLRCSPRSGDLSVYWYQQSLDQGLQFLIQYYNGEERAKGNILERFSAQQFPDLHSELNLSSLELGDSALYFCASSVMTGGLNEQYFGPGTRLTVT.